In this sample, the clone carrying this T cell receptor beta chain turned up a few times. Its antigen is currently unknown. Trimming left V 0 bases short and J 0 bases short, with 5 bases between. Germline CDR1 GTSNPN, CDR2 SVGIG (reference sequence). The CDR3 is 13 residues long. These data belong to a study of T cell responses to AZD1222 COVID-19 vaccine. Study-wide context: Whether given at about 4 or about 12 weeks, second doses were pooled. General study findings and limits: There were vaccine-associated CD4 TCRs across spike, dominant at 160-218 and 743-854. Only a handful of AZD1222 recipients, more than five in all, had baseline seropositivity. The donors showed a predominance of white British ancestry and of females, with possible underestimation of clonal diversity.

The table came from immunoSEQ multiplex PCR; TCRdb's copy has only in-frame clones and leaves some out. Seen here are 95,000 to 150,000 clones, more than 70% observed once, and the top ten hold 4.2%. The sequenced sample was peripheral blood, obtained on day 0 of AZD1222 vaccination. The receptor was isolated from an adult in good health. This sequence joins TRBV30 and TRBJ1-2; D unresolved. The chain's CDR3 is CAWSVEANYGYTF. The CDR3 bases are TGTGCCTGGAGTGTGGAGGCTAACTATGGCTACACCTTC.